The text below deals with one T cell receptor beta chain. This sample is drawn from a study of CD8 T cells in Susac syndrome. The RNA, about 0.45 to 1 ug, was put through reverse transcription using random hexamers. TCRdb independently ran MiXCR on the immunoSEQ multiplex PCR reads; one entry per CDR3 protein. The repertoire holds fewer than 140,000 distinct CDR3 sequences, with approximately 94% as singletons. The CDR3 has 15 residues. V was pared by 3 bases and J by 2 bases, with 10 bases between. Germline loops: CDR1 MGHDK, CDR2 SYGVNS. The sequencing input was CD8+ T cells from PBMCs. The source is a human donor with Susac syndrome. The genes are TRBV25-1 and TRBJ2-2; D call uncertain. The CDR3 DNA sequence: TGTGCCAGCAGTGAGAGGACGGACAACACCGGGGAGCTGTTTTTT. Its translation: CASSERTDNTGELFF.